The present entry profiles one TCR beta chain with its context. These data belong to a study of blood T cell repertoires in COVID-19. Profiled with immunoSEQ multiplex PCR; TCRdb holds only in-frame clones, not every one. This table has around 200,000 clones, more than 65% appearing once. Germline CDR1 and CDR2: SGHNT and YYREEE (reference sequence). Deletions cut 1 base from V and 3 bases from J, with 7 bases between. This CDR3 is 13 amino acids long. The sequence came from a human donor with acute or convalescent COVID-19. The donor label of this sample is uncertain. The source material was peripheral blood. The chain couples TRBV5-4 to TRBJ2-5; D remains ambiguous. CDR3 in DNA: TGTGCCAGCAGCTTGATAAGCGAAGAGACCCAGTACTTC. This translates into CASSLISEETQYF.